This is a list of T cell receptor beta chains from one sample in a study of Ad26.COV2.S vaccination and SARS-CoV-2 variants. Sequencing used immunoSEQ multiplex PCR; TCRdb keeps in-frame clones, though not all of them. Found here are about 400,000 clones, about 85% of them singletons; the top ten hold 3.5%. This specimen was peripheral blood, taken in a trial of Ad26.COV2.S vaccine versus placebo. The receptors stem from a person between 18 and 60 years old who received the Ad26.COV2.S COVID-19 vaccine or a placebo. Both conserved end residues are part of each CDR3. Fields, in order: CDR3 length, clone size, J gene, D gene, V gene, CDR3 DNA, CDR3 protein. A D gene is named only where the DNA matches it firmly. Size is stated for part of the rows, as once, few or many counts, or as a class when the clone is expanded.

17,few,TRBJ2-5,TRBD2,TRBV5-4,TGTGCCAGCAGCTTTGGGACTAGCGGGGGGGCCGCGAAGACCCAGTACTTC,CASSFGTSGGAAKTQYF
20,.,TRBJ2-1,.,TRBV5-4,TGTGCCAGCAGCGTGAGGGACGGGTGGGGGGCCCCGAGCTCCTACAATGAGCAGTTCTTC,CASSVRDGWGAPSSYNEQFF
12,.,TRBJ2-5,.,TRBV12-3/TRBV12-4,TGTGCCAGCCGTCGAAGTCAAGAGACCCAGTACTTC,CASRRSQETQYF
12,.,TRBJ1-1,.,TRBV2,TGTGCCAGCAGACGGTGGGGAACTGAAGCTTTCTTT,CASRRWGTEAFF
14,.,TRBJ2-1,TRBD1,TRBV27,TGTGCCAGCAGTGAAGGGACAGGGATCGATGAGCAGTTCTTC,CASSEGTGIDEQFF
14,.,TRBJ2-7,.,TRBV7-2,TGTGCCAGCAGCTTAAACCGGGCTACCTACGAGCAGTACTTC,CASSLNRATYEQYF
14,.,TRBJ2-2,.,TRBV10-1,TGCGCCAGCAGTGAGTTTCCCAACACCGGGGAGCTGTTTTTT,CASSEFPNTGELFF
16,.,TRBJ1-2,TRBD1,TRBV5-1,TGCGCCAGCAGCTTGGCCGACAGGGGGCTGATCTATGGCTACACCTTC,CASSLADRGLIYGYTF
14,.,TRBJ1-6,TRBD1,TRBV7-8,TGTGCCAGCAGCACAGACAGGGGCGGGGGGACCCTCCACTTT,CASSTDRGGGTLHF
16,.,TRBJ2-1,TRBD1,TRBV10-1,TGCGCCAGCAGTGAGAATGAATTCGGGACAGAGCCTGAGCAGTTCTTC,CASSENEFGTEPEQFF
16,.,TRBJ2-2,TRBD2,TRBV2,TGTGCCAGCAGTGAGATAGCGGGGGCCAGCGTCGGGGAGCTGTTTTTT,CASSEIAGASVGELFF
15,once,TRBJ2-7,TRBD2,TRBV27,TGTGCCAGCAGTTTGGGAGCGGGGAGCTCTTACGAGCAGTACTTC,CASSLGAGSSYEQYF
15,.,TRBJ1-1,.,TRBV2,TGTGCCAGCAATAAGGACAGTCTTGGGGGTACTGAAGCTTTCTTT,CASNKDSLGGTEAFF
14,.,TRBJ2-4,TRBD1,TRBV7-9,TGTGCCAGCAGCGTCACAGGGGGCTGGAACATTCAGTACTTC,CASSVTGGWNIQYF
16,.,TRBJ1-5,.,TRBV6-5,TGTGCCAGCAGTTACGGGGCGGGGGGCCGCAATCAGCCCCAGCATTTT,CASSYGAGGRNQPQHF
14,.,TRBJ1-5,.,TRBV5-5,TGTGCCAGCAGCTTGGCGCCAGGCAATCAGCCCCAGCATTTT,CASSLAPGNQPQHF
17,.,TRBJ2-5,.,TRBV5-6,TGTGCCAGCAGCTCTTTGGGGCAGCCCACTAAGACGAAGACCCAGTACTTC,CASSSLGQPTKTKTQYF
15,once,TRBJ2-7,.,TRBV2,TGTGCCAGCAGTGGTCAGAGACGCCTTTCCTACGAGCAGTACTTC,CASSGQRRLSYEQYF
12,.,TRBJ2-3,TRBD2,TRBV27,TGTGCCAGCAGCAGACTAGCGACCCCGCAGTATTTT,CASSRLATPQYF
14,.,TRBJ1-5,.,TRBV5-1,TGCGCCAGCAGCTTGACCGGGTTTAATCAGCCCCAGCATTTT,CASSLTGFNQPQHF
12,.,TRBJ1-1,.,TRBV9,TGTGCCAGCAGACCGACAGAGTCTGAAGCTTTCTTT,CASRPTESEAFF
15,.,TRBJ1-1,.,TRBV6-5,TGTGCCAGCAGTTACTCACAGATCCTGAACACTGAAGCTTTCTTT,CASSYSQILNTEAFF
13,once,TRBJ2-5,TRBD2,TRBV2,TGTGCCAGCAGTGAGTCGCGGGGGGGCTCCCAGTACTTC,CASSESRGGSQYF
14,.,TRBJ2-3,.,TRBV30,TGTGCCTGGAGTCGGGGGCGAGACACAGATACGCAGTATTTT,CAWSRGRDTDTQYF
15,.,TRBJ2-3,.,TRBV5-6,TGTGCCAGCAGCTTGCCCAGCGGGTCCACAGATACGCAGTATTTT,CASSLPSGSTDTQYF
12,many,TRBJ2-1,.,TRBV27,TGTGCCAGCAGTCCCGGACGGGATGAGCAGTTCTTC,CASSPGRDEQFF
15,few,TRBJ1-3,.,TRBV5-4,TGTGCCAGCAGCTTGGCCCCAGGGACTGGAAACACCATATATTTT,CASSLAPGTGNTIYF
15,.,TRBJ1-3,.,TRBV6-2/TRBV6-3,TGTGCCAGCAGTTACTACCCCGGCTCTGGAAACACCATATATTTT,CASSYYPGSGNTIYF